This entry describes one T cell receptor beta chain. The entry originates in a study of patients and donors after allogeneic stem cell transplantation. MiXCR, applied by TCRdb to the RT-PCR reads, yields one record per CDR3 protein. The repertoire holds roughly 230,000 distinct CDR3 sequences, about 14% seen once, with 11% in the top ten. The CDR3 length is 16 residues. V shed 1 base and J shed 0 bases, with 13 bases lying between them. Germline V gives CDR1 GTSNPN, CDR2 SVGIG (reference sequence). This TCR came from a human donor who was either an allogeneic HSCT recipient or a stem cell or donor lymphocyte infusion donor (not recorded which). It is not recorded whose cells these are; they may come from a transplant donor. The specimen sequenced was blood, either unsorted or a sorted T cell fraction (not recorded which). This chain connects TRBV30 to TRBJ2-1, with D tentatively TRBD1 or TRBD2 (5 bases each). The CDR3 here is CAWSAGWGNSYNEQFF. The CDR3 bases are TGTGCCTGGAGTGCGGGGTGGGGGAACTCCTACAATGAGCAGTTCTTC.